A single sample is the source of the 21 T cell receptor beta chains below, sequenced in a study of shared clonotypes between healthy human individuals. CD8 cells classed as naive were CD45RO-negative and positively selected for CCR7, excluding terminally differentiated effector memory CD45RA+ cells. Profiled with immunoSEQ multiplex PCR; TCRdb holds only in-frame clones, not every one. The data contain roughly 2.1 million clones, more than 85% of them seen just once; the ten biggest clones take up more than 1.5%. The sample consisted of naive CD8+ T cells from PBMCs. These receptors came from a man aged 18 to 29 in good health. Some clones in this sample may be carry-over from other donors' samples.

In DNA form, the CDR3 reads TGTGCCAGTAGTAAGCTAAGGTCGGGGGAGACCCAGTACTTC. This codes for CASSKLRSGETQYF. The rearrangement links TRBV19 to TRBJ2-5, with a tentative D call TRBD2 (5 bases). Germline CDR1 and CDR2: LNHDA and SQIVND (reference sequence). The CDR3 spans 14 residues. V lost 4 bases to trimming and J lost 5 bases, with 14 bases between them.

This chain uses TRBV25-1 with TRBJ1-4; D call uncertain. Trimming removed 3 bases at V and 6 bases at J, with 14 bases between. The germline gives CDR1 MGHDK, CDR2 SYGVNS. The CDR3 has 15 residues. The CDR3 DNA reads TGTGCCAGCAGTGACTCCCACCTTACAGATGAAAAACTGTTTTTT. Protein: CASSDSHLTDEKLFF. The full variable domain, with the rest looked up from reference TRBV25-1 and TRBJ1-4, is EADIYQTPRYLVIGTGKKITLECSQTMGHDKMYWYQQDPGMELHLIHYSYGVNSTEKGDLSSESTVSRIRTEHFPLTLESARPSHTSQYLCASSDSHLTDEKLFFGSGTQLSVL.

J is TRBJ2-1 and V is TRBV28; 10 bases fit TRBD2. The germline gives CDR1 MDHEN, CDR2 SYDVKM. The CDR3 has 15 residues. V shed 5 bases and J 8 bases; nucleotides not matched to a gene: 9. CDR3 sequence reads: CASSKSGRAIDEQFF. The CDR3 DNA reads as TGTGCCAGCAGTAAAAGCGGGAGGGCCATAGATGAGCAGTTCTTC.

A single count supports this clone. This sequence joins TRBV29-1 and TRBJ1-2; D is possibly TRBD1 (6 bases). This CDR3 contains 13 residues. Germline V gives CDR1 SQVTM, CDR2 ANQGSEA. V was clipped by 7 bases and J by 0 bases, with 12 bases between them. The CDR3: CSGGPDANYGYTF. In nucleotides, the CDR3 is TGCAGCGGGGGGCCCGATGCTAACTATGGCTACACCTTC.

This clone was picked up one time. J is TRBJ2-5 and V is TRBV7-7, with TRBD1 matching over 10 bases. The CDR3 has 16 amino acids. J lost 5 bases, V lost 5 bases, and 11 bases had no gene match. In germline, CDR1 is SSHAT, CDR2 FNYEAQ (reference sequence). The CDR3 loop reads CASSPPGQGRWETQYF. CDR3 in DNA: TGTGCCAGCAGCCCACCGGGACAGGGGCGTTGGGAGACCCAGTACTTC.

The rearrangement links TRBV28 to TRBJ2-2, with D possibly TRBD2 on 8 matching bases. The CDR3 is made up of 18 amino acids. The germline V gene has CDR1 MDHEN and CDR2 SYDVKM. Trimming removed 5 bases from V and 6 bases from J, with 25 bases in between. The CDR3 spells CASSADRVAGHQPGELFF. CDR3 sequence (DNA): TGTGCCAGCAGTGCAGACAGGGTAGCGGGACACCAGCCCGGGGAGCTGTTTTTT.

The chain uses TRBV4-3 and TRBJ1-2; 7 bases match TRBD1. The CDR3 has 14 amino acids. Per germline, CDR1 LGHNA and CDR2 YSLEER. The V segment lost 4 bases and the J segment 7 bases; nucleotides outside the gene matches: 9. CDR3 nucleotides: TGCGCCAGCAGCCTTCATCGACAGGGTGGTGGCTACACCTTC. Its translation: CASSLHRQGGGYTF.

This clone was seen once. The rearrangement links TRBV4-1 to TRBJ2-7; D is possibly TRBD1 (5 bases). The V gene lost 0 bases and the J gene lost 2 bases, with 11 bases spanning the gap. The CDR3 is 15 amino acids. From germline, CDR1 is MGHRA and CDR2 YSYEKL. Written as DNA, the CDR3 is TGCGCCAGCAGCCAAGATAATGACAGAGCCTACGAGCAGTACTTC. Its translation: CASSQDNDRAYEQYF.

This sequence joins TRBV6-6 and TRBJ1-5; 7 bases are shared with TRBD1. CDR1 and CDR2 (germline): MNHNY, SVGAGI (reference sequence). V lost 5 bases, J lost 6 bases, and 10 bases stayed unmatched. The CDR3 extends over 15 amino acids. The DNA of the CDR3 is TGTGCCAGCAGTCCCACTCCGACAGGGAGTCAGCCCCAGCATTTT. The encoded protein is CASSPTPTGSQPQHF.

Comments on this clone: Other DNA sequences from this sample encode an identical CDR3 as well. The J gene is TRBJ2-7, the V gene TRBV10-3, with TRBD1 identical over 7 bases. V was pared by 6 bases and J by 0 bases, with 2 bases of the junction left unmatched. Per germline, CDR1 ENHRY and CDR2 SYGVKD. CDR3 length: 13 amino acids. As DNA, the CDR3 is TGTGCCATCAGAGGGACAGACTCCTACGAGCAGTACTTC. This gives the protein CAIRGTDSYEQYF.

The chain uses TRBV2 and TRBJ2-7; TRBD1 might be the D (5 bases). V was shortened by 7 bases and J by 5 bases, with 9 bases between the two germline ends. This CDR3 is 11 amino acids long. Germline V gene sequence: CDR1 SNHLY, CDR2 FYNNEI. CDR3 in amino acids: CASTGSHEQYF. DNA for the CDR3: TGTGCCAGCACAGGGTCCCACGAGCAGTACTTC.

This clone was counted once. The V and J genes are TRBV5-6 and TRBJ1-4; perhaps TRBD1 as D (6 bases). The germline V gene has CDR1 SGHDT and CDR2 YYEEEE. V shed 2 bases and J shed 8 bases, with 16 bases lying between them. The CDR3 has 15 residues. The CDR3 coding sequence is TGTGCCAGCAGCTTTACAGACAGGTTCAGGGAAAAACTGTTTTTT. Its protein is CASSFTDRFREKLFF.

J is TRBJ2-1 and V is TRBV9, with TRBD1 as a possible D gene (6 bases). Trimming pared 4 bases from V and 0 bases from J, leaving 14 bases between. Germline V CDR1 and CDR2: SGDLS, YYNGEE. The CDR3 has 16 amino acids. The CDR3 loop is CASSPRRTVSYNEQFF. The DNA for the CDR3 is TGTGCCAGCAGCCCACGACGGACAGTCTCCTACAATGAGCAGTTCTTC.

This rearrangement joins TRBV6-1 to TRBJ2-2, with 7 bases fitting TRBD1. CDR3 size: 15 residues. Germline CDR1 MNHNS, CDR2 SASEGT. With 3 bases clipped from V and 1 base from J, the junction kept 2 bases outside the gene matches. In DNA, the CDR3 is TGTGCCAGCAGTGAGGGACAGTGGAACACCGGGGAGCTGTTTTTT. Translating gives CASSEGQWNTGELFF.

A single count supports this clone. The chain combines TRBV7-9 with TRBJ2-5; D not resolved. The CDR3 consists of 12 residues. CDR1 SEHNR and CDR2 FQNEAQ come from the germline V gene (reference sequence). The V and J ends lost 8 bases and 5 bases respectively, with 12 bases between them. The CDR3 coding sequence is TGTGCCAGCCGATTCGCACGGGAGACCCAGTACTTC. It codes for CASRFARETQYF.

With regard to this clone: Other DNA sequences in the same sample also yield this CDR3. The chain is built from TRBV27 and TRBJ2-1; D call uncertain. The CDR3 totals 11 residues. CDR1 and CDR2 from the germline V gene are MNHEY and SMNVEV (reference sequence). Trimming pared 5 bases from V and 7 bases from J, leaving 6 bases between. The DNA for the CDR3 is TGTGCCAGCAGTCTCGGGAATGAGCAGTTCTTC. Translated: CASSLGNEQFF.

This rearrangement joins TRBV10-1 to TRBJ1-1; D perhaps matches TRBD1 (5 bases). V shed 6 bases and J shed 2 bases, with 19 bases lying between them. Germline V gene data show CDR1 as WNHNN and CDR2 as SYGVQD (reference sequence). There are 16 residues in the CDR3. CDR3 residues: CASSGLFLGHNTEAFF. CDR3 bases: TGCGCCAGCAGCGGTCTTTTCCTCGGACACAACACTGAAGCTTTCTTT.

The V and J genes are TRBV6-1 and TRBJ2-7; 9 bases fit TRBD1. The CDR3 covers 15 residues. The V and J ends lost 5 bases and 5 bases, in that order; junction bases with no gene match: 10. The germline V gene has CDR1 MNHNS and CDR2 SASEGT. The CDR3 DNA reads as TGTGCCAGCAGTCTGAGGACAGGGGTGTCCGACGAGCAGTACTTC. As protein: CASSLRTGVSDEQYF.

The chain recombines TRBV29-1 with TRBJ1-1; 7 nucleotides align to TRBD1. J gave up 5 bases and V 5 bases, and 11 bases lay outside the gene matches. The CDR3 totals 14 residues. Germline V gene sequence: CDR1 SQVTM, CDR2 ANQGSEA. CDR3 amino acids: CSVTEGAPRTEAFF. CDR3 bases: TGCAGCGTTACCGAGGGGGCGCCGAGGACTGAAGCTTTCTTT. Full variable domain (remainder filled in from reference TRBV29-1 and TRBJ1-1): SAVISQKPSRDICQRGTSLTIQCQVDSQVTMMFWYRQQPGQSLTLIATANQGSEATYESGFVIDKFPISRPNLTFSTLTVSNMSPEDSSIYLCSVTEGAPRTEAFFGQGTRLTVV.

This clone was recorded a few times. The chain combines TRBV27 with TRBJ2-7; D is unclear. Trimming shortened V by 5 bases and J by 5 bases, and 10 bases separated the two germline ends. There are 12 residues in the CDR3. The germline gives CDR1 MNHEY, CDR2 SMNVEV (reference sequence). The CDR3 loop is CASSPKIHEQYF. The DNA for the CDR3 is TGTGCCAGCAGTCCCAAAATCCACGAGCAGTACTTC.

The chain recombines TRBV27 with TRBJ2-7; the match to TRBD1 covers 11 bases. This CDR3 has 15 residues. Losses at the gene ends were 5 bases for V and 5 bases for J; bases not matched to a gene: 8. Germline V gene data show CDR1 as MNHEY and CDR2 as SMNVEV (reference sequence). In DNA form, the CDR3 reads TGTGCCAGCAGTCCGTGGACAGGGGGCAACGACGAGCAGTACTTC. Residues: CASSPWTGGNDEQYF.